The 2 T cell receptor beta chains below come from one sample, sequenced in a study of T cells after yellow fever vaccination. TCRdb recomputed calls from the 5' RACE reads with MiXCR, one row per CDR3 protein. The repertoire holds 360,000 or so distinct CDR3 sequences, roughly 11% seen once, with 18% in the top ten. The material sequenced was PBMCs, taken on the day of the first yellow fever vaccination. The receptors shown here come from a man younger than 35 who received the YFV17D yellow fever vaccine.

This clonotype has a count of ten or more. The rearrangement joins TRBV10-3 to TRBJ2-1, with 11 bases identical to TRBD2. CDR1 and CDR2 from the germline V gene are ENHRY and SYGVKD. The V and J ends lost 4 bases and 8 bases, in that order; junction bases with no gene match: 10. The CDR3 contains 16 residues. The CDR3 reads CAISVGLAGDGDEQFF. The CDR3 DNA is TGTGCCATCAGTGTAGGACTAGCGGGTGATGGCGATGAGCAGTTCTTC.

A few counts support this clonotype. This rearrangement joins TRBV20-1 to TRBJ2-3; TRBD2 matches at 7 bases. The CDR3 spans 15 residues. V shed 5 bases, J shed 0 bases, and the junction held 8 bases outside the gene matches. Germline lookup yields CDR1 DFQATT and CDR2 SNEGSKA (reference sequence). The CDR3 bases are TGCAGTGCTGAAGGGCGGCGGGGGAGCACAGATACGCAGTATTTT. Encoded protein: CSAEGRRGSTDTQYF.